The rows below give T cell receptor beta chains drawn from one sample of a study of beta chain features in type 1 diabetes. Only in-frame clones appear in the TCRdb table, and some are missing; sequencing was by immunoSEQ multiplex PCR. In the table there are about 290,000 clones, approximately 8% of which are singletons. Sample: central memory CD4+ T cells from blood. The source is a woman aged 18-35 years in good health. The CDR3 runs from the conserved cysteine through the conserved F or W. The D gene is left open where the match is weak. Clone size is given for some rows only: seen once, a few or many times, or a class if the clone is expanded.

size: .
V: TRBV11-2
J: TRBJ2-5
D: TRBD1
DNA: TGTGCCAGCAGCTCAGGGACAGGGTCGTTCGCGGAGACCCAGTACTTC
CDR3: CASSSGTGSFAETQYF

size: few
V: TRBV6-6
J: TRBJ2-2
D: .
DNA: TGTGCCAGCAGTTACTCCGGGACAACGCTGTTTTTT
CDR3: CASSYSGTTLFF

size: .
V: TRBV6-6
J: TRBJ1-2
D: .
DNA: TGTGCCAGCAGTTATAAAGTCTATGGCTACACCTTC
CDR3: CASSYKVYGYTF

size: .
V: TRBV4-1
J: TRBJ1-4
D: TRBD1
DNA: TGCGCCAGCTCTGTACCGGGACAGGGGGCTGAAAAACTGTTTTTT
CDR3: CASSVPGQGAEKLFF

size: .
V: TRBV9
J: TRBJ2-5
D: TRBD2
DNA: TGTGCCAGCAGCGCTGGCGCGGGAGGGCCTGTCCAGTACTTC
CDR3: CASSAGAGGPVQYF

size: few
V: TRBV21-1
J: TRBJ1-5
D: .
DNA: TGTGCCAGCAGCAAAGACCCGGAGGGGCCTCAGCCCCAGCATTTT
CDR3: CASSKDPEGPQPQHF

size: .
V: TRBV6-6
J: TRBJ1-4
D: TRBD1
DNA: TGTGCCATCAGTGAGCGGGACAGGGAAGGAAAACTGTTTTTT
CDR3: CAISERDREGKLFF

size: many
V: TRBV4-3
J: TRBJ2-7
D: .
DNA: TGCGCCAGCAGCCAAGGTCCAGCGGGTGCCTACGAGCAGTACTTC
CDR3: CASSQGPAGAYEQYF

size: few
V: TRBV30
J: TRBJ2-5
D: .
DNA: TGTGCCTGGAGTGTAGCCTGGGGGACCCAGTACTTC
CDR3: CAWSVAWGTQYF

size: .
V: TRBV2
J: TRBJ2-1
D: .
DNA: TGTGCCGGACGAGGAGACAGCTCCTACAATGAGCAGTTCTTC
CDR3: CAGRGDSSYNEQFF

size: many
V: TRBV6-5
J: TRBJ2-3
D: .
DNA: TGTGCCAGCAGTTACTCGCAGTGGGCAGATACGCAGTATTTT
CDR3: CASSYSQWADTQYF

size: .
V: TRBV7-8
J: TRBJ2-1
D: .
DNA: TGTGCCAGCAGCTTAAGAGGCAGGAAGGTTGACAATGAGCAGTTCTTC
CDR3: CASSLRGRKVDNEQFF

size: many
V: TRBV5-4
J: TRBJ2-1
D: TRBD1
DNA: TGTGCCAGCAGCTTAGGGACAGGGGGTTGGGAGCAGTTCTTC
CDR3: CASSLGTGGWEQFF

size: .
V: TRBV7-9
J: TRBJ1-5
D: .
DNA: TGTGCCAGCAGTCGAAACAGCAATCAGCCCCAGCATTTT
CDR3: CASSRNSNQPQHF

size: few
V: TRBV18
J: TRBJ2-1
D: TRBD2
DNA: TGTGCCAGCTCGTCGGGACTAGCGAGACCCAATGAGCAGTTCTTC
CDR3: CASSSGLARPNEQFF

size: .
V: TRBV2
J: TRBJ2-5
D: .
DNA: TGTGCCAGCAACGCAGGAGAGACCCAGTACTTC
CDR3: CASNAGETQYF

size: .
V: TRBV6-1
J: TRBJ2-5
D: TRBD1
DNA: TGTGCCAGCAGTGACGGCAGGGGGCTATGGAGAAAGACCCAGTACTTC
CDR3: CASSDGRGLWRKTQYF

size: few
V: TRBV10-3
J: TRBJ1-5
D: .
DNA: TGTGCCACCGGATCGGACGGAAATCAGCCCCAGCATTTT
CDR3: CATGSDGNQPQHF

size: many
V: TRBV14
J: TRBJ2-6
D: TRBD2
DNA: TGTGCCAGCAGCCAAGAAGCGGGGTTTGGGGCCAACGTCCTGACTTTC
CDR3: CASSQEAGFGANVLTF

size: few
V: TRBV7-2
J: TRBJ2-1
D: .
DNA: TGTGCCAGCAGCTTTCGGGAGAGTTTCGATGAGCAGTTCTTC
CDR3: CASSFRESFDEQFF

size: many
V: TRBV19
J: TRBJ2-1
D: .
DNA: TGTGCCAGTACCCCCGGATGGGCGGGAAACAATGAGCAGTTCTTC
CDR3: CASTPGWAGNNEQFF

size: .
V: TRBV30
J: TRBJ2-7
D: .
DNA: TGTGCCTTTGACAGTCTAATCGAGCAGTACTTC
CDR3: CAFDSLIEQYF

size: .
V: TRBV7-9
J: TRBJ2-1
D: .
DNA: TGTGCCAGCAGTGACACAAACGTTCCTGAGCAGTTCTTC
CDR3: CASSDTNVPEQFF

size: many
V: TRBV6-6
J: TRBJ1-1
D: .
DNA: TGTGCCAGCAGTTACTCGATGGGTGAAGCTTTCTTT
CDR3: CASSYSMGEAFF

size: .
V: TRBV6-5
J: TRBJ2-1
D: .
DNA: TGTGCCAGCACCTTTAAGTGGGATACGGAGCAGTTCTTC
CDR3: CASTFKWDTEQFF

size: .
V: TRBV7-9
J: TRBJ2-1
D: TRBD2
DNA: TGTGCCAGCAGCTTAGCGTTAGCGGGGGCCTACAATGAGCAGTTCTTC
CDR3: CASSLALAGAYNEQFF

size: .
V: TRBV18
J: TRBJ1-2
D: TRBD1
DNA: TGTGCCAGCTCACTGGACAGGGTGCACTATGGCTACACCTTC
CDR3: CASSLDRVHYGYTF

size: many
V: TRBV28
J: TRBJ2-1
D: .
DNA: TGTGCCAGCAGGGCAACGGGACTTCTAAATGAGCAGTTCTTC
CDR3: CASRATGLLNEQFF

size: .
V: TRBV11-2
J: TRBJ2-2
D: TRBD2
DNA: TGTGCCAGCAGCTGGAGGCTAGCGGGGGCCCCCGGGGAGCTGTTTTTT
CDR3: CASSWRLAGAPGELFF

size: many
V: TRBV7-9
J: TRBJ2-5
D: .
DNA: TGTGCCAGCACCTTGGGACGGACCCAAGAGACCCAGTACTTC
CDR3: CASTLGRTQETQYF

size: few
V: TRBV11-2
J: TRBJ2-1
D: .
DNA: TGTGCCAGCAGCTTATTGGAGAGTGAGCAGTTCTTC
CDR3: CASSLLESEQFF

size: .
V: TRBV18
J: TRBJ2-3
D: .
DNA: TGTGCCAGCTCACCAGCTGCAGTCACAGATACGCAGTATTTT
CDR3: CASSPAAVTDTQYF